The entry below describes one T cell receptor (beta chain). Profiled with immunoSEQ multiplex PCR; TCRdb holds only in-frame clones, not every one. The sample yields about 480,000 clones, around 89% seen once. These data belong to a study of blood T cell repertoires in COVID-19. Individuals drawn from some 25 US areas were roughly 18 to 89 years old. Input material: PBMCs or T cells enriched from blood (not recorded which). The clonotype comes from a middle-aged woman who had recovered from COVID-19.

CDR3 loop: CASSRNSREKLFF. In DNA form, the CDR3 reads TGTGCCAGCAGCCGGAACTCTAGGGAAAAACTGTTTTTT. This chain links TRBV7-2 with TRBJ1-4; D remains ambiguous. CDR1 SGHTA and CDR2 FQGNSA come from the germline V gene. The CDR3 runs to 13 residues. The V end was cut by 5 bases, the J end by 8 bases, with 12 bases between.